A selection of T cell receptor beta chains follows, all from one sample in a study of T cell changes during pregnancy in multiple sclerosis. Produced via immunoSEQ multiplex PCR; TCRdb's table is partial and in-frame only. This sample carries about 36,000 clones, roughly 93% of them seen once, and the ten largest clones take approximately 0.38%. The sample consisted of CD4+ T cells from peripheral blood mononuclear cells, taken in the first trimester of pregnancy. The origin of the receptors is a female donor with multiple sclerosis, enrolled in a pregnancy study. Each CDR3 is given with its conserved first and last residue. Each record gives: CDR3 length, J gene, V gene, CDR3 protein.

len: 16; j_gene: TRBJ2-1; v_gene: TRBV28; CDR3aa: CASRGRGGPSYNEQFF
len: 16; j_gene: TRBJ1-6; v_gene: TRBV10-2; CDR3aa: CASSPGTGSYNSPLHF
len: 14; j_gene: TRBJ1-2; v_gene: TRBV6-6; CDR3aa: CASSYSQFNYGYTF
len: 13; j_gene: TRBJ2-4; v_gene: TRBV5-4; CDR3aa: CASSSTRVNIQYF
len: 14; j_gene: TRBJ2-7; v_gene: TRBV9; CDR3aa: CASSVGTEPYEQYF
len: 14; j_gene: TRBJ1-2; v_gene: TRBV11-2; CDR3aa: CASSVGGQGYGYTF
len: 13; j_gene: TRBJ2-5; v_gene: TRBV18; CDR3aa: CASSGQGDETQYF
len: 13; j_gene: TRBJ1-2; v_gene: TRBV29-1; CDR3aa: CSVEEAGAYGYTF
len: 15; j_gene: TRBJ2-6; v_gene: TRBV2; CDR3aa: CASSARAAGANVLTF
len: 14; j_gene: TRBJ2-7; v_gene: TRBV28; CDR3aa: CASSWAGGRYEQYF
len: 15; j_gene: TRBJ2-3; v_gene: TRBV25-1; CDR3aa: CASSGTGGSTDTQYF
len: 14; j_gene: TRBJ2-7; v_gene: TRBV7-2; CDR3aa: CASSSTGGPYEQYF
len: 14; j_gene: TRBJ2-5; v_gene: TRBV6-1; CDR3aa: CASSGDRAWETQYF
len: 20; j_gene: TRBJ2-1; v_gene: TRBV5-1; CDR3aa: CASSLRMGIAGGHSYNEQFF
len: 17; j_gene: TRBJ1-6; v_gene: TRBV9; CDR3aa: CASSVASGSSYNSPLHF
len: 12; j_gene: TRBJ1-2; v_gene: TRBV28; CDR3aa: CASSFSRGGYTF
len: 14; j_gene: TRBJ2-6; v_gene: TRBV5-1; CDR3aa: CASSLDQGANVLTF
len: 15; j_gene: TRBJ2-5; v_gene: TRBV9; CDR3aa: CASSVASGGAETQYF
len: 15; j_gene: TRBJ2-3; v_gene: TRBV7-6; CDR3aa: CASSPLAGVTDTQYF
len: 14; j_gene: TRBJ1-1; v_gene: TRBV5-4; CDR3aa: CASTVGQMNTEAFF
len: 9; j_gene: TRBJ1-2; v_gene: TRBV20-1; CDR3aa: CSARIGYTF
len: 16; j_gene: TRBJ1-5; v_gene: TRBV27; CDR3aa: CASRMGQGLGNQPQHF
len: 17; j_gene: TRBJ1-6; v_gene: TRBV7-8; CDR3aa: CASSVPPIGTANSPLHF
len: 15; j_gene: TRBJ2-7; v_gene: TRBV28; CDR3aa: CASSPGQVKGYEQYF
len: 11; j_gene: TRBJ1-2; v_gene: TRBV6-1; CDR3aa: CASTDLRGYTF
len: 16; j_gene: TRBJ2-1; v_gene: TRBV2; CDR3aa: CASSARLAGNFNEQFF
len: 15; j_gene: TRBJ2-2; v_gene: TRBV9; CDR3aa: CASSVLAGNTGELFF
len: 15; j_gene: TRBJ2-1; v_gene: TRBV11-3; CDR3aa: CASFQPGQGLHEQFF
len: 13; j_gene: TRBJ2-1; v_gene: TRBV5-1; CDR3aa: CASSLSQINEQFF
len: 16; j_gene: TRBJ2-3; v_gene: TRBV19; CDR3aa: CASIPSPGQGADTQYF
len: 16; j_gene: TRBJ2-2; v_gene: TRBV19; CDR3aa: CASSPGTGIRSGELFF
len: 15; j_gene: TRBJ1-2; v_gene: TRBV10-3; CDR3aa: CAISIKQGATYGYTF
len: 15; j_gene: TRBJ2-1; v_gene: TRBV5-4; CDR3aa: CASGGAGGPYNEQFF
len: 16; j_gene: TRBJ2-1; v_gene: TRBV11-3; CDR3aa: CASSMGLAGGGNEQFF
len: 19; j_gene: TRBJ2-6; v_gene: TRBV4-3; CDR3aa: CASSLLSGGTISGANVLTF
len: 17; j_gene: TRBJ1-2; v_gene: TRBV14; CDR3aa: CASSQDSVRGGLYGYTF
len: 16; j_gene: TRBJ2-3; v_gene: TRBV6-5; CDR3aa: CASSSTSGASTDTQYF
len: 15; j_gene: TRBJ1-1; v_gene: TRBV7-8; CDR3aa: CASSAGQGAVTEAFF
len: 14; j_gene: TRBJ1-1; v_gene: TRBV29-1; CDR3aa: CSVGQGAQGSEAFF
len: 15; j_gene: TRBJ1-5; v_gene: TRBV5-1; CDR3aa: CASSLDSYSNQPQHF
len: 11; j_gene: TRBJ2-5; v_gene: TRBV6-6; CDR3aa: CASSLQETQYF
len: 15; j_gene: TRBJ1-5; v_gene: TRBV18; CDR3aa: CASSPVRERNQPQHF
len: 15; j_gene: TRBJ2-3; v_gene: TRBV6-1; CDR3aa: CASSEMSGRQDTQYF
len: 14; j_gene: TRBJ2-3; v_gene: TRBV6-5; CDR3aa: CASSSGLRTDTQYF
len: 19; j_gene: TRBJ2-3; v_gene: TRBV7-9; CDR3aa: CASSLDFGGRPRATDTQYF
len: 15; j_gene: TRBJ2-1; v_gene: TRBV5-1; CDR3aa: CASSLASVSYNEQFF
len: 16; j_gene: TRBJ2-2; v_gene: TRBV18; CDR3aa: CASSPPAGANTGELFF
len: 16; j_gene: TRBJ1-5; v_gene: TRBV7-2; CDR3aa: CASSFMSGLSNQPQHF
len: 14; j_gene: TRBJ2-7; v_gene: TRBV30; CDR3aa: CAWSRSGRSHEQYF
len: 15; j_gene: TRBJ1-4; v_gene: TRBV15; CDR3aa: CATSGTGGGSEKLFF
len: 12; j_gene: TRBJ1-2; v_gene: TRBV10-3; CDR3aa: CAISGGNYGYTF
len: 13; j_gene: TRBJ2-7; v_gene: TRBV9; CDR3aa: CASSAPGSYEQYF
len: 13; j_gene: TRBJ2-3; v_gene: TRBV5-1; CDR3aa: CASSPLAVDTQYF
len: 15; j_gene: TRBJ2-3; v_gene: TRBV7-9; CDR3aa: CASSSGGRTTDTQYF